This TCR beta chain came from a study of T cells after yellow fever vaccination. Study overall: Where fractions had low cell numbers, libraries were prepared from them with the SMART-Seq v4 Ultra Low Input RNA kit.

Study-level results: FACS-sorted repertoires might harbor abundant contaminating clonotypes from the bulk population.

TCRdb processed the 5' RACE reads anew with MiXCR; each CDR3 protein has one entry. Of 150,000 to 200,000 distinct CDR3 sequences listed, roughly 8.8% were seen once; the top ten hold about 40%. As concerns this clonotype: Its antigen remains unidentified.

Germline V gene lookup returns CDR1 SQVTM and CDR2 ANQGSEA. V dropped 4 bases and J dropped 7 bases, with 14 bases sitting between them. There are 13 residues in the CDR3. The V gene is TRBV29-1, the J gene TRBJ1-5; D is perhaps TRBD1 (6 bases). The receptor comes from a man younger than 30 who received the YFV17D yellow fever vaccine. Sequenced material: CD8+ T cells sorted from PBMCs, taken 45 days after the yellow fever booster vaccination. Written as DNA, the CDR3 is TGCAGCGTTGCCGGGGGGGGCCGACAGCCCCAGCATTTT. Its protein is CSVAGGGRQPQHF. Using reference TRBV29-1 and TRBJ1-5 for the parts outside the CDR3, the full variable domain is SAVISQKPSRDICQRGTSLTIQCQVDSQVTMMFWYRQQPGQSLTLIATANQGSEATYESGFVIDKFPISRPNLTFSTLTVSNMSPEDSSIYLCSVAGGGRQPQHFGDGTRLSIL.